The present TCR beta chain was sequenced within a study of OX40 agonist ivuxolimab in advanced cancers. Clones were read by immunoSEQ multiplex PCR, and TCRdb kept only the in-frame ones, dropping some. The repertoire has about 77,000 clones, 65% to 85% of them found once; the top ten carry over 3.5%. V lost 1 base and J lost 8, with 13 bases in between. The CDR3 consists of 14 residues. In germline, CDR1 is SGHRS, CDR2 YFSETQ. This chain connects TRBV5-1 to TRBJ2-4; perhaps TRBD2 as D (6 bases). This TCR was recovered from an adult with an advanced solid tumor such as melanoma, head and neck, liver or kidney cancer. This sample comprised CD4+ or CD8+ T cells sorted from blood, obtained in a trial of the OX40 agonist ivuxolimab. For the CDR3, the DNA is TGCGCCAGCAGCTTGTCGGGAGTGAGAGACATTCAGTACTTC. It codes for CASSLSGVRDIQYF.